This entry lists 25 T cell receptor beta chains sequenced from one sample in a study of T-cell reconstitution after alpha-beta-depleted transplantation in children. The TCRbeta library incorporated unique molecular identifiers. TCRdb reprocessed the PCR reads via MiXCR and lists one record per CDR3 protein. The repertoire holds around 200,000 distinct CDR3 sequences, roughly 7.5% seen once, with 3% in the top ten. Source: PBMCs from the stem cell graft donor, taken from the stem cell graft. These receptors originate from a human donor who donated a stem cell graft to a child with Wiskott-Aldrich syndrome.

The sample holds many counts of this clonotype. The chain has TRBV10-1 and TRBJ2-1; TRBD2 matches at 8 bases. This CDR3 has 16 amino acids. CDR1 WNHNN and CDR2 SYGVQD come from the germline V gene (reference sequence). V was pared by 3 bases and J by 4 bases, with 8 bases of the junction left unmatched. The CDR3 region is CASSEMLAGPYNEQFF. In DNA form, the CDR3 reads TGCGCCAGCAGTGAAATGCTAGCGGGTCCGTACAATGAGCAGTTCTTC.

This clonotype was seen many times. The chain is built from TRBV3-1 and TRBJ1-1; weak D call: TRBD1 (5 bases). V was pared by 4 bases and J by 3 bases, with 12 bases between. The CDR3 has 14 residues. The germline gives CDR1 LGHDT, CDR2 YNNKEL (reference sequence). The CDR3 sequence is CASSLSGGDTEAFF. CDR3 DNA: TGTGCCAGCAGCCTCTCGGGGGGGGACACTGAAGCTTTCTTT. Filled out from reference TRBV3-1 and TRBJ1-1, the complete variable domain reads DTAVSQTPKYLVTQMGNDKSIKCEQNLGHDTMYWYKQDSKKFLKIMFSYNNKELIINETVPNRFSPKSPDKAHLNLHINSLELGDSAVYFCASSLSGGDTEAFFGQGTRLTVV.

The chain links TRBV19 to TRBJ2-1, with D unclear. The CDR3 spans 17 residues. In germline, CDR1 is LNHDA, CDR2 SQIVND (reference sequence). Trimming took 1 base from V and 7 from J, leaving 20 bases between them. The CDR3 region has the DNA TGTGCCAGTAGTATAGCGGTAGGGATGAACACACGGAATGAGCAGTTCTTC. Translated, it gives CASSIAVGMNTRNEQFF. Supplemented by reference TRBV19 and TRBJ2-1, the full variable domain reads DGGITQSPKYLFRKEGQNVTLSCEQNLNHDAMYWYRQDPGQGLRLIYYSQIVNDFQKGDIAEGYSVSREKKESFPLTVTSAQKNPTAFYLCASSIAVGMNTRNEQFFGPGTRLTVL.

This clonotype has more than one count but fewer than ten. The J gene is TRBJ2-1, the V gene TRBV5-1; D is unresolved. V lost 4 bases, J lost 0 bases, and 11 bases lay in between. The CDR3 loop spans 15 amino acids. Germline V gene data show CDR1 as SGHRS and CDR2 as YFSETQ. Written as DNA, the CDR3 is TGCGCCAGCAGCCCTGACATAGGCTCCTACAATGAGCAGTTCTTC. Translating gives CASSPDIGSYNEQFF.

This clonotype was counted at least ten times. This chain links TRBV15 with TRBJ1-5; weak D call: TRBD1 (5 bases). The V gene's germline CDR1 is LNHNV and CDR2 YYDKDF (reference sequence). V was clipped by 3 bases and J by 8 bases, with 14 bases between them. This CDR3 comprises 14 residues. In nucleotides, the CDR3 is TGTGCCACCAGCAGGGACACGGACCGGGAGCCCCAGCATTTT. It codes for CATSRDTDREPQHF.

The sample holds many counts of this clonotype. The V and J genes are TRBV5-1 and TRBJ1-1; tentatively, D is TRBD1 (6 bases). The CDR3 spans 14 residues. Germline CDR1 reads SGHRS; CDR2 reads YFSETQ. V was pared by 5 bases and J by 6 bases, with 17 bases between. CDR3 DNA: TGCGCCAGCAGACAGGTCGGGGGGCTTCCTGAAGCTTTCTTT. This codes for CASRQVGGLPEAFF.

This clonotype was seen many times. This chain joins TRBV5-1 and TRBJ2-5; D unclear. CDR1 is SGHRS and CDR2 is YFSETQ in the germline V gene. The CDR3 is 14 residues long. The V gene lost 0 bases and the J gene lost 2 bases, with 8 bases spanning the gap. CDR3 coding DNA: TGCGCCAGCAGCTTGGTCGGCCAACAAGAGACCCAGTACTTC. Amino acid sequence: CASSLVGQQETQYF.

In this sample, this clonotype turned up many times. The J gene is TRBJ1-1, the V gene TRBV6-5; no definite D call. The germline V and J ends were trimmed by 4 bases and 5 bases, with 14 bases remaining between them. CDR3 size: 14 residues. In germline, CDR1 is MNHEY, CDR2 SVGAGI. This CDR3 is CASSWRERATEAFF. The CDR3 nucleotides read TGTGCCAGCAGTTGGAGGGAAAGGGCGACTGAAGCTTTCTTT.

This clonotype was counted at least ten times. The chain couples TRBV20-1 to TRBJ1-5; D call uncertain. CDR1 and CDR2 from the germline V gene are DFQATT and SNEGSKA (reference sequence). With 1 base removed from V and 4 bases from J, the gap between germline ends came to 11 bases. The CDR3 consists of 14 residues. The CDR3 nucleotides are TGCAGTGCTAGAGGCCAGATAAGTAATCAGCCCCAGCATTTT. As protein: CSARGQISNQPQHF.

This clonotype came up many times. The chain combines TRBV6-6 with TRBJ2-5; 10 nucleotides align to TRBD1. The germline CDR1 and CDR2 sequences are MNHNY and SVGAGI (reference sequence). The V gene end was trimmed by 7 bases and the J gene end by 3 bases; junction bases not matched to a gene: 2. The length of the CDR3 is 13 residues. The CDR3 sequence is CASTGQGEETQYF. CDR3 nucleotide sequence: TGTGCCAGCACCGGACAGGGGGAAGAGACCCAGTACTTC.

This clonotype was observed at least ten times. V gene TRBV7-2 combines with J gene TRBJ2-1, with a weak D call TRBD1 (5 bases). Per germline, CDR1 SGHTA and CDR2 FQGNSA. This CDR3 contains 16 residues. V was trimmed by 4 bases and J by 8 bases, leaving 21 bases between them. Here the CDR3 DNA reads TGTGCCAGCAGCTCACTGATCCTACAGGCGACGGATGAGCAGTTCTTC. This codes for CASSSLILQATDEQFF.

This CDR3 is CASSQGDRVDEQFF. Written as DNA, the CDR3 is TGTGCCAGCAGCCAAGGGGACAGGGTCGATGAGCAGTTCTTC. The chain employs TRBV3-1 and TRBJ2-1; TRBD1 matches 9 bases. The CDR3 sequence is 14 residues long. V was pared by 1 base and J by 8 bases, with 3 bases of the junction left unmatched. Germline loops: CDR1 LGHDT, CDR2 YNNKEL (reference sequence).

The table lists this clonotype with many counts. The chain employs TRBV18 and TRBJ1-2; 8 bases are a match to TRBD1. The CDR3 runs 15 residues. Germline CDR1 is KGHSH and CDR2 is LQKENI. With V trimmed by 3 bases and J by 3 bases, 6 bases remained unmatched. In DNA, the CDR3 is TGTGCCAGCTCACCCCGACAGGGGTTGGACTATGGCTACACCTTC. Its translation is CASSPRQGLDYGYTF.

There are many counts of this clonotype. The chain has TRBV12-3 or TRBV12-4 and TRBJ1-2, with D maybe TRBD1 (6 bases). V was trimmed by 5 bases and J by 4 bases, leaving 11 bases between them. The CDR3 contains 13 residues. CDR3 sequence reads: CASSRQAPYGYTF. The CDR3 DNA sequence: TGTGCCAGCAGTCGACAGGCCCCCTATGGCTACACCTTC.

In this sample, this clonotype turned up many times. This rearrangement joins TRBV27 to TRBJ1-2; 8 bases agree with TRBD1. The germline V gene encodes CDR1 MNHEY and CDR2 SMNVEV (reference sequence). V was clipped by 1 base and J by 7 bases; unmatched bases: 8. This CDR3 has 15 residues. DNA for the CDR3: TGTGCCAGCAGTTTATTAGGACAGGGCATCGGTGGCTACACCTTC. This translates into CASSLLGQGIGGYTF.

This chain links TRBV20-1 with TRBJ2-5, with 8 bases matching TRBD2. This CDR3 has 17 residues. Unmatched junction bases numbered 14, after V lost 1 base and J lost 4 bases. Per the germline V gene, CDR1 is DFQATT and CDR2 is SNEGSKA (reference sequence). The CDR3 spells CSARGISGEMARETQYF. DNA for the CDR3: TGCAGTGCTAGAGGTATTAGCGGGGAGATGGCCCGAGAGACCCAGTACTTC.

This clonotype was observed many times. The chain combines TRBV10-3 with TRBJ2-3; 8 nucleotides match TRBD2. Germline V gives CDR1 ENHRY, CDR2 SYGVKD. V was pared by 3 bases and J by 4 bases, with 3 bases of the junction left unmatched. The CDR3 runs 14 residues. CDR3 sequence reads: CAISDSGSSDTQYF. The CDR3 DNA reads TGTGCCATCAGTGACAGCGGGAGTTCAGATACGCAGTATTTT.

Many counts were recorded for this clonotype. This chain joins TRBV25-1 and TRBJ1-2; D call uncertain. Germline V gives CDR1 MGHDK, CDR2 SYGVNS. This CDR3 comprises 14 residues. V lost 3 bases, J lost 5 bases, and 13 bases lay in between. The CDR3 sequence is CASSERASGYGYTF. The CDR3 nucleotides are TGTGCCAGCAGTGAGCGGGCGAGTGGGTATGGCTACACCTTC.

This clonotype was counted ten times or more. This chain joins TRBV19 and TRBJ2-5; D is unclear. The CDR3 consists of 13 residues. Looked up from germline, CDR1 is LNHDA and CDR2 is SQIVND (reference sequence). The V end was cut by 4 bases, the J end by 2 bases, with 8 bases between. In nucleotides, the CDR3 is TGTGCCAGTAGTAACGCGTGGCAAGAGACCCAGTACTTC. This gives the protein CASSNAWQETQYF.

The sample holds many counts of this clonotype. CDR3 in amino acids: CASSSGLVLSASYNSPLHF. The CDR3 bases are TGCGCCAGCAGCTCCGGACTTGTACTCTCTGCCTCCTATAATTCACCCCTCCACTTT. The chain uses TRBV5-1 and TRBJ1-6, with D unclear. CDR3 length: 19 residues. Trimming cost V 3 bases and J 0 bases, with 19 bases left between them. From germline, CDR1 is SGHRS and CDR2 YFSETQ.

This clonotype was detected ten times or more. The chain is built from TRBV23-1 and TRBJ2-2; 7 bases agree with TRBD1. TRBV23-1 is filed as an ORF, its function uncertain. After removal of 0 bases from V and 11 bases from J, the junction contained 3 bases not matched to a gene. This CDR3 is 13 amino acids long. The CDR3 protein is CASSQSGGFELFF. In DNA, the CDR3 is TGCGCCAGCAGTCAATCAGGGGGCTTTGAGCTGTTTTTT.

This clonotype was observed at least ten times. The rearrangement joins TRBV29-1 to TRBJ2-1; 8 bases match TRBD1. The CDR3 consists of 13 residues. The J segment lost 2 bases and the V segment lost 6 bases, leaving 3 bases of the junction unmatched. From germline, CDR1 is SQVTM and CDR2 ANQGSEA. The CDR3, as DNA: TGCAGCGTCGGACAGGGAACCTACAATGAGCAGTTCTTC. Amino acid sequence: CSVGQGTYNEQFF.

The chain recombines TRBV18 with TRBJ1-2; 8 positions agree with TRBD1. Germline CDR1 KGHSH, CDR2 LQKENI. Trimming at V came to 2 bases and at J to 5 bases, leaving 4 bases not matched to a gene. This CDR3 contains 14 residues. The CDR3 protein is CASSPTTGVYGYTF. The CDR3 DNA is TGTGCCAGCTCACCAACGACAGGGGTTTATGGCTACACCTTC.

This clonotype was recorded at least ten times. This chain uses TRBV10-3 with TRBJ1-2; the match to TRBD1 covers 7 bases. V lost 0 bases to trimming and J lost 2 bases; unmatched junction nucleotides: 3. In germline, CDR1 is ENHRY, CDR2 SYGVKD. The CDR3 runs 15 residues. CDR3 sequence: CAISESEGQNYGYTF. The CDR3 bases are TGTGCCATCAGTGAGTCGGAGGGACAGAACTATGGCTACACCTTC.

This clonotype was counted many times. V gene TRBV27 combines with J gene TRBJ2-7; D is uncertain. Trimming left V 3 bases short and J 2 bases short, with 8 bases between. CDR3 length: 13 residues. The V gene's germline CDR1 is MNHEY and CDR2 SMNVEV (reference sequence). CDR3 protein: CASSFGTAYEQYF. As DNA, the CDR3 is TGTGCCAGCAGTTTTGGAACAGCCTACGAGCAGTACTTC.